The 27 T cell receptor beta chains in this list originate from one sample, sequenced in a study of technical replicates of blood from a handful of donors (dated by TCRdb to about 2017). Libraries were prepared through the immunoSEQ multiplex PCR assay. TCRdb took this table from immuneACCESS and kept in-frame rearrangements with V and J called. Such tables lack part of the clones; where checked against another copy, unresolved V genes explain under half of the gap, and the rest is unexplained. A total of tens of thousands of clones appear in this sample, almost 98% of them only once. The leading ten clones occupy approximately 0.2% of the sample. The specimen was T cells isolated from PBMCs. These receptors all come from a human donor in good health.

This clone was observed a handful of times. The gene calls are TRBV30 and TRBJ1-5; the D gene is possibly TRBD1 (5 bases). This CDR3 is built from 12 residues. Germline CDR1 and CDR2: GTSNPN and SVGIG (reference sequence). Deletions cut 7 bases from V and 6 bases from J, with 13 bases between. In nucleotides, the CDR3 is TGTGCCTTGGGGGGGATGGGTCAGCCCCAGCATTTT. This gives the protein CALGGMGQPQHF.

This rearrangement joins TRBV29-1 to TRBJ2-1; TRBD1 aligns across 8 bases. This CDR3 spans 13 amino acids. In germline, CDR1 is SQVTM, CDR2 ANQGSEA. Trimming cost V 8 bases and J 5 bases; bases outside gene matches: 8. In DNA, the CDR3 is TGCAGCTTCCTACAGGGGGGAAACAATGAGCAGTTCTTC. Residues: CSFLQGGNNEQFF.

The rearrangement uses TRBV19 and TRBJ2-7; TRBD1 agrees at 11 bases. The CDR3 is 14 amino acids. CDR1 and CDR2 (germline): LNHDA, SQIVND (reference sequence). The ends lost 8 bases at V and 1 base at J; junction bases unmatched: 4. As DNA, the CDR3 is TGTGCCAGTTCCGGGACAGGGGGGTCCTACGAGCAGTACTTC. Translation gives CASSGTGGSYEQYF.

In its sample, this clone was seen once. The CDR3 loop is CASSLEPSVTAEAFF. CDR3 in DNA: TGCGCCAGCAGCTTAGAACCCTCGGTCACCGCTGAAGCTTTCTTT. The rearrangement uses TRBV5-1 and TRBJ1-1; D is ambiguous. Germline-derived CDR1 and CDR2 are SGHRS and YFSETQ. CDR3 length: 15 residues. Trimming stripped 2 bases from V and 6 bases from J, with 17 bases between.

The V gene is TRBV6-5, the J gene TRBJ2-1; TRBD2 matches 9 bases. CDR1 and CDR2 (germline): MNHEY, SVGAGI. The CDR3 loop spans 14 amino acids. The V gene end was trimmed by 1 base and the J gene end by 7 bases; junction bases not matched to a gene: 2. CDR3 protein: CASSYWREGNEQFF. The DNA for the CDR3 is TGTGCCAGCAGTTACTGGCGGGAGGGGAATGAGCAGTTCTTC.

The chain links TRBV29-1 to TRBJ2-5; TRBD1 might be the D (5 bases). Germline CDR1 is SQVTM and CDR2 is ANQGSEA. Trimming removed 6 bases from V and 0 bases from J, with 8 bases in between. The CDR3 length is 12 residues. In DNA, the CDR3 is TGCAGCGTACAGGAGAACCAAGAGACCCAGTACTTC. Its protein is CSVQENQETQYF.

This clone was picked up one time. This CDR3 reads CASSLNQGLAGGTDTQYF. The CDR3 DNA reads as TGCGCCAGCAGCTTGAATCAGGGACTAGCGGGAGGCACAGATACGCAGTATTTT. This rearrangement joins TRBV5-1 to TRBJ2-3, with 14 bases lining up with TRBD2. The CDR3 loop spans 18 amino acids. The V gene end was trimmed by 1 base and the J gene end by 1 base; junction bases not matched to a gene: 5. Germline V lookup: CDR1 SGHRS, CDR2 YFSETQ.

The chain employs TRBV5-1 and TRBJ1-1, with D possibly TRBD1 on 6 matching bases. Between the trimmed V and J ends, which lost 1 base and 4 bases, there was a span of 11 bases. Germline loops: CDR1 SGHRS, CDR2 YFSETQ. CDR3 length equals 14 residues. The CDR3 DNA reads TGCGCCAGCAGCTTGCGGGGGGCCGGCACTGAAGCTTTCTTT. This encodes CASSLRGAGTEAFF.

V and J are TRBV19 and TRBJ2-7; perhaps TRBD2 as D (5 bases). With 3 bases removed from V and 2 bases from J, the gap between germline ends came to 14 bases. The germline V gene has CDR1 LNHDA and CDR2 SQIVND (reference sequence). CDR3 length: 15 amino acids. CDR3 protein: CASSIQRSPAYEQYF. In DNA form, the CDR3 reads TGTGCCAGTAGTATCCAGCGGTCCCCTGCCTACGAGCAGTACTTC.

This clone was picked up one time. The chain uses TRBV7-9 and TRBJ2-2; D possibly corresponds to TRBD1 (6 bases). Germline V gives CDR1 SEHNR, CDR2 FQNEAQ (reference sequence). The CDR3 has 16 amino acids. V gave up 4 bases and J gave up 0 bases, with 12 bases separating them. CDR3 coding DNA: TGTGCCAGCAGCTCTATGGACAGCGCGAACACCGGGGAGCTGTTTTTT. Protein sequence: CASSSMDSANTGELFF.

The V gene is TRBV29-1, the J gene TRBJ2-7; 7 bases align to TRBD1. CDR3 length: 13 amino acids. Germline V gene data show CDR1 as SQVTM and CDR2 as ANQGSEA. Trimming took 7 bases from V and 0 from J; bases not matched to a gene: 6. The CDR3 protein is CSAAAGGSYEQYF. CDR3 DNA: TGCAGCGCAGCAGCAGGGGGCTCCTACGAGCAGTACTTC.

V is TRBV6-5 and J is TRBJ2-7; 7 positions match TRBD1. The CDR3 loop spans 16 amino acids. The V segment lost 0 bases and the J segment 3 bases; nucleotides outside the gene matches: 8. Germline CDR1 MNHEY, CDR2 SVGAGI. The CDR3 region has the DNA TGTGCCAGCAGTTACTCGATCGGACAGGTTGTCTACGAGCAGTACTTC. Amino acid sequence: CASSYSIGQVVYEQYF.

The chain carries TRBV6-1 and TRBJ2-7, with no clear D. V was pared by 9 bases and J by 3 bases, with 9 bases between. Germline CDR1 and CDR2: MNHNS and SASEGT. The CDR3 is made up of 11 amino acids. CDR3 sequence reads: CARTFVYEQYF. The DNA for the CDR3 is TGTGCCAGGACTTTTGTCTACGAGCAGTACTTC.

This clone was detected once. The chain employs TRBV5-1 and TRBJ2-2, with D unclear. The CDR3 sequence is 14 residues long. The germline V and J ends were trimmed by 0 bases and 6 bases, with 9 bases remaining between them. Germline V gene sequence: CDR1 SGHRS, CDR2 YFSETQ. CDR3 in amino acids: CASSLGGFPGELFF. The DNA of the CDR3 is TGCGCCAGCAGCTTGGGAGGTTTCCCCGGGGAGCTGTTTTTT.

This chain connects TRBV27 to TRBJ2-1, with a weak D call TRBD1 (6 bases). Germline lookup yields CDR1 MNHEY and CDR2 SMNVEV (reference sequence). Deletions cut 6 bases from V and 4 bases from J, with 7 bases between. This CDR3 is 12 amino acids long. CDR3 residues: CASRTGYNEQFF. CDR3 in DNA: TGTGCCAGCAGGACAGGATACAATGAGCAGTTCTTC.

V is TRBV4-1 and J is TRBJ2-7; TRBD2 agrees at 9 bases. The trim removed 2 bases at V and 3 bases at J, leaving 2 bases unmatched. Germline lookup yields CDR1 MGHRA and CDR2 YSYEKL. The CDR3 covers 14 residues. CDR3 DNA: TGCGCCAGCAGCCAAAAGACTAGCGGCTACGAGCAGTACTTC. It encodes CASSQKTSGYEQYF.

The rearrangement joins TRBV6-6 to TRBJ1-2; 12 bases map to TRBD1. Germline V gives CDR1 MNHNY, CDR2 SVGAGI (reference sequence). The junction had 9 bases not matched to a gene; V was cut back by 8 bases and J by 5 bases. This CDR3 comprises 15 residues. CDR3 residues: CASRAGTGGSYGYTF. DNA for the CDR3: TGTGCCAGCCGAGCCGGGACAGGGGGCTCTTATGGCTACACCTTC.

This clone appeared a single time. This chain joins TRBV7-9 and TRBJ1-1; D unresolved. The CDR3 extends over 13 amino acids. The V end was cut by 7 bases, the J end by 1 base, with 10 bases between. CDR1 and CDR2 from the germline V gene are SEHNR and FQNEAQ (reference sequence). DNA for the CDR3: TGTGCCAGCACTAGTTTCGGGAACACTGAAGCTTTCTTT. Protein product: CASTSFGNTEAFF. Full variable domain (missing parts from reference TRBV7-9 and TRBJ1-1): DTGVSQNPRHKITKRGQNVTFRCDPISEHNRLYWYRQTLGQGPEFLTYFQNEAQLEKSRLLSDRFSAERPKGSFSTLEIQRTEQGDSAMYLCASTSFGNTEAFFGQGTRLTVV.

The chain uses TRBV25-1 and TRBJ2-5, with D maybe TRBD2 (7 bases). The CDR3 spans 14 residues. The germline V gene encodes CDR1 MGHDK and CDR2 SYGVNS. V shed 1 base and J shed 5 bases, with 11 bases lying between them. The CDR3 DNA reads TGTGCCAGCAGTGAATGGGGGGGCCGGGAGACCCAGTACTTC. It encodes CASSEWGGRETQYF.

This clone appeared once. The gene calls are TRBV6-1 and TRBJ1-5, with D uncertain. V dropped 0 bases and J dropped 0 bases, with 12 bases sitting between them. Germline assignment: CDR1 MNHNS and CDR2 SASEGT. CDR3 length: 17 amino acids. CDR3 coding DNA: TGTGCCAGCAGTGAAGCGTGGGAGGTTTATAGCAATCAGCCCCAGCATTTT. Its protein is CASSEAWEVYSNQPQHF.

In DNA, the CDR3 is TGTGCCAGCAGTGCGAATAGCCCGTACACAGATACGCAGTATTTT. Protein: CASSANSPYTDTQYF. The chain carries TRBV2 and TRBJ2-3; D is uncertain. The CDR3 is made up of 15 amino acids. Germline values: CDR1 SNHLY, CDR2 FYNNEI. The germline V and J ends were trimmed by 4 bases and 2 bases, with 13 bases remaining between them.

The chain joins TRBV7-6 to TRBJ2-7, with 12 bases matching TRBD1. V lost 4 bases to trimming and J lost 6 bases; unmatched junction nucleotides: 7. CDR1 and CDR2 (germline): SGHVS, FNYEAQ. This CDR3 region has 15 residues. CDR3 DNA: TGTGCCAGCAGCTCAACCGGGACAGGGGGCACCGAGCAGTACTTC. Its protein is CASSSTGTGGTEQYF.

The CDR3 DNA sequence: TGTGCCAGCACCCAACCCCGGCGGAGGTCCGGGGAGCTGTTTTTT. This sequence encodes CASTQPRRRSGELFF. This chain links TRBV6-6 with TRBJ2-2, with D perhaps matching TRBD2 (5 bases). The V end lost 7 bases, the J end lost 6 bases, and 18 bases lay between the germline ends. Looked up from germline, CDR1 is MNHNY and CDR2 is SVGAGI (reference sequence). The length of the CDR3 is 15 residues.

This clone has just one count. J is TRBJ2-2 and V is TRBV7-7, with 10 bases aligning to TRBD2. This CDR3 contains 21 residues. The V gene's germline CDR1 is SSHAT and CDR2 FNYEAQ (reference sequence). Losses at the gene ends were 10 bases for V and 3 bases for J; bases not matched to a gene: 26. The DNA for the CDR3 is TGTGCCACAAAGTATGAGCGGGAGGGTAAGGTGGGATTACAAGACACCGGGGAGCTGTTTTTT. It translates to CATKYEREGKVGLQDTGELFF.

The rearrangement joins TRBV27 to TRBJ2-7; maybe TRBD1 (6 bases). This CDR3 contains 15 residues. Germline V gene data show CDR1 as MNHEY and CDR2 as SMNVEV (reference sequence). V lost 6 bases, J lost 0 bases, and 15 bases lay in between. This CDR3 is CASRVNRVSSYEQYF. CDR3 nucleotide sequence: TGTGCCAGCAGGGTGAACAGGGTTAGCTCCTACGAGCAGTACTTC.

V gene TRBV5-1 combines with J gene TRBJ2-6; 7 nucleotides match TRBD1. The CDR3 is 19 amino acids. CDR1 and CDR2 from the germline V gene are SGHRS and YFSETQ. The J segment lost 0 bases and the V segment lost 3 bases, leaving 12 bases of the junction unmatched. In nucleotides, the CDR3 is TGCGCCAGCAGCTGGGTGACAGGGTCAAGCCCCTCTGGGGCCAACGTCCTGACTTTC. Residues: CASSWVTGSSPSGANVLTF.

The chain employs TRBV5-1 and TRBJ2-1; 10 positions match TRBD2. The CDR3 runs to 15 residues. Germline values: CDR1 SGHRS, CDR2 YFSETQ. V was clipped by 2 bases and J by 4 bases; unmatched bases: 3. The CDR3 DNA is TGCGCCAGCAGCTTCGGGACTAGCGCATACAATGAGCAGTTCTTC. Residues: CASSFGTSAYNEQFF.